A selection of T cell receptor beta chains follows, all from one sample in a study of blood T cell repertoires in COVID-19. Sequencing was performed with immunoSEQ multiplex PCR; in TCRdb, only in-frame clones are kept and a portion is missing. The sample includes some 26,000 clones, 81% of them seen just once. Sequenced: peripheral blood. The receptors come from a man aged 50 to 59 with active or convalescent COVID-19. Each CDR3 is given with its conserved first and last residue.

TRBV7-3	CASSSPAGNNEQFF
TRBV7-9	CASSPEAATQYF
TRBV19	CASSIRQGSIQYF
TRBV3-1/TRBV3-2	CASSQGTSVSPLSYEQYF
TRBV11-2	CASSFGQFSYEQYF
TRBV9	CASSARGITEAFF
TRBV11-3	CASSLGPGGYEQYF
TRBV6-6	CASTPLGTGVYNEQFF
TRBV19	CASSSRLAGRETQYF
TRBV30	CAWSTGLNTEAFF
TRBV11-2	CASSLEAGTNYGYTF
TRBV6-2/TRBV6-3	CASSYGHLYGYTF
TRBV7-9	CASSLSITFREQYF
TRBV19	CASSPYRGRTNEKLFF
TRBV4-1	CASSQGQGGTYEQYF
TRBV27	CASSLFPGNYGYTF
TRBV11-2	CASSFFGTGDEKLFF
TRBV30	CAWSVRQADGYTF
TRBV5-1	CASSQVGYNEQFF
TRBV11-2	CASSLGGPTSGEKLFF
TRBV5-1	CASKKGVDYGYTF
TRBV6-5	CASHGEASYEQYF